This is a list of T cell receptor beta chains from one sample in a study of T cell changes during pregnancy in multiple sclerosis. Sequencing was performed with immunoSEQ multiplex PCR; in TCRdb, only in-frame clones are kept and a portion is missing. The data show approximately 80,000 clones, about 90% seen once. The material was PBMCs, obtained in the first trimester of pregnancy. These receptors all stem from a female donor in good health, serving as a control in a pregnancy study. Some clones in this sample may be carry-over from other donors' samples. Each CDR3 is given with its conserved first and last residue. The D gene is left open where the match is weak. Expanded clones are given a class, and other clones once, few, many or no size at all.

TRBJ2-7 | TRBV4-1 | NA | NA | CASSQVTQAAYEQYF | TGCGCCAGCAGCCAAGTGACACAGGCTGCCTACGAGCAGTACTTC
TRBJ2-1 | TRBV6-5 | TRBD2 | NA | CASQWASGSVHEQFF | TGTGCCAGCCAATGGGCTAGCGGGAGTGTGCATGAGCAGTTCTTC
TRBJ1-4 | TRBV4-1 | TRBD1 | once | CASSQGQPYEKLFF | TGCGCCAGCAGCCAGGGACAGCCGTATGAAAAACTGTTTTTT
TRBJ1-1 | TRBV6-5 | NA | NA | CASSYRGGTEAFF | TGTGCCAGCAGTTACCGGGGTGGCACTGAAGCTTTCTTT
TRBJ2-2 | TRBV9 | TRBD2 | NA | CASSKLAGDEGELFF | TGTGCCAGCAGCAAACTAGCGGGGGACGAGGGGGAGCTGTTTTTT
TRBJ2-5 | TRBV28 | NA | NA | CASSLPLIQETQYF | TGTGCCAGCAGTCTACCCCTGATACAAGAGACCCAGTACTTC
TRBJ1-5 | TRBV2 | NA | NA | CASSPPTPYQPQHF | TGTGCCAGCAGCCCACCGACACCCTATCAGCCCCAGCATTTT
TRBJ2-1 | TRBV7-8 | TRBD2 | NA | CASSSGLGGNEQFF | TGTGCCAGCAGCTCGGGACTAGGGGGCAATGAGCAGTTCTTC
TRBJ2-2 | TRBV9 | TRBD2 | few | CASSTWTSPVESGELFF | TGTGCCAGCAGCACCTGGACTAGCCCTGTAGAGTCGGGGGAGCTGTTTTTT
TRBJ2-7 | TRBV4-1 | NA | NA | CASSQALSFSYEQYF | TGCGCCAGTAGCCAAGCTCTGAGTTTCTCCTACGAGCAGTACTTC
TRBJ2-7 | TRBV5-1 | NA | NA | CASSLGQGGGYEQYF | TGCGCCAGCAGCTTGGGGCAGGGAGGAGGGTACGAGCAGTACTTC
TRBJ2-7 | TRBV5-1 | NA | NA | CASSLVDGSVYEQYF | TGCGCCAGCAGCTTGGTGGACGGGAGTGTCTACGAGCAGTACTTC
TRBJ2-5 | TRBV25-1 | TRBD1 | NA | CASSEGTGGGETQYF | TGTGCCAGCAGTGAAGGCACAGGGGGCGGAGAGACCCAGTACTTC
TRBJ1-4 | TRBV28 | NA | NA | CASFPGTYNEKLFF | TGTGCCAGCTTCCCGGGTACTTATAATGAAAAACTGTTTTTT
TRBJ1-1 | TRBV5-1 | TRBD1 | NA | CASSLETGINTEAFF | TGCGCCAGCAGCCTAGAGACAGGGATCAACACTGAAGCTTTCTTT
TRBJ2-2 | TRBV7-2 | NA | NA | CASSLGGTSVTGELFF | TGTGCCAGCAGCTTAGGCGGGACGTCCGTCACCGGGGAGCTGTTTTTT
TRBJ2-7 | TRBV15 | TRBD2 | NA | CATSRVPSGREYEQYF | TGTGCCACCAGCAGAGTTCCTAGCGGGAGAGAATACGAGCAGTACTTC
TRBJ1-6 | TRBV5-1 | NA | NA | CASSFGDYNSPLHF | TGCGCCAGCAGCTTCGGGGACTATAATTCACCCCTCCACTTT
TRBJ1-2 | TRBV15 | NA | NA | CATSRGGDRALYGYTF | TGTGCCACCAGCAGAGGCGGGGACCGGGCTCTCTATGGCTACACCTTC
TRBJ2-3 | TRBV28 | NA | NA | CASSFLPDTQYF | TGTGCCAGCAGTTTCCTCCCAGATACGCAGTATTTT
TRBJ2-2 | TRBV7-9 | TRBD2 | NA | CASSQGGLPGELFF | TGTGCCAGCAGCCAGGGAGGGCTTCCCGGGGAGCTGTTTTTT
TRBJ1-3 | TRBV5-1 | TRBD1 | NA | CASSADRGSSGNTIYF | TGCGCCAGCAGCGCCGACAGGGGCAGCTCGGGAAACACCATATATTTT
TRBJ1-1 | TRBV19 | NA | NA | CASSIGTANTEAFF | TGTGCCAGTAGTATAGGGACAGCGAACACTGAAGCTTTCTTT